Presented here are 19 T cell receptor beta chains from one specimen sequenced in a study of shared clonotypes between healthy human individuals. TCRdb's table, derived via immunoSEQ multiplex PCR, lists solely in-frame clones and lacks some. The sample gives hundreds of thousands of clones, about 74% of which show up once; over 9% is in the top ten. Sequenced input: memory CD4+ T cells sorted from blood. Subset defined: CD45RA-negative fraction. These receptors were collected from a man aged 30 to 45 in good health.

There are a few counts of this clone. V gene TRBV25-1 combines with J gene TRBJ2-5; D remains unclear. The ends were cut back, 5 bases at V and 1 base at J, with 8 bases in the middle. The CDR3 loop spans 13 amino acids. The germline V gene has CDR1 MGHDK and CDR2 SYGVNS. The DNA of the CDR3 is TGTGCCAGCAGTCGTCCCGGCCAAGAGACCCAGTACTTC. It yields the protein CASSRPGQETQYF.

The CDR3 DNA reads TGTGCCAGCAGTTTATCGGCCGAGGGAAGGGGTGAAGCTTTCTTT. Its protein product is CASSLSAEGRGEAFF. This chain joins TRBV28 and TRBJ1-1; D might be TRBD1 (5 bases). There are 15 residues in the CDR3. Trimming took 1 base from V and 7 from J, leaving 16 bases between them. The germline gives CDR1 MDHEN, CDR2 SYDVKM.

V gene TRBV2 combines with J gene TRBJ2-5; the match to TRBD2 covers 15 bases. The germline V gene has CDR1 SNHLY and CDR2 FYNNEI. V gave up 5 bases and J gave up 4 bases; unmatched junction bases: 5. The length of the CDR3 is 16 residues. The CDR3 DNA follows: TGTGCCAGCAGTAGGACTAGCGGGAGGGGGGGAGAGACCCAGTACTTC. This encodes CASSRTSGRGGETQYF.

The chain links TRBV7-2 to TRBJ2-6, with 13 bases identical to TRBD2. J lost 4 bases, V lost 1 base, and 4 bases had no gene match. The CDR3 totals 18 residues. Germline V lookup: CDR1 SGHTA, CDR2 FQGNSA. The CDR3 bases are TGTGCCAGCAGCTTAGTGGGGACTAGCGGGACAGGGGCCAACGTCCTGACTTTC. Its translation: CASSLVGTSGTGANVLTF.

A word on this clone: Other DNA sequences within the sample encode an identical CDR3. V gene TRBV7-2 combines with J gene TRBJ2-1; TRBD2 is a possible D gene (6 bases). The CDR3 totals 15 residues. V was clipped by 4 bases and J by 0 bases, with 10 bases between them. Per germline, CDR1 SGHTA and CDR2 FQGNSA. The CDR3 nucleotides are TGTGCCAGCAGCTCTAGCGCGAGCTCCTACAATGAGCAGTTCTTC. Amino acid sequence: CASSSSASSYNEQFF.

This clone was seen just once. This chain uses TRBV10-3 with TRBJ1-1; 7 nucleotides align to TRBD1. Trimming took 6 bases from V and 2 from J; bases not matched to a gene: 6. Per the germline V gene, CDR1 is ENHRY and CDR2 is SYGVKD. CDR3 length: 14 amino acids. The CDR3 sequence: CAIRRGQRNTEAFF. The CDR3 nucleotides read TGTGCCATCAGGCGGGGACAGCGTAACACTGAAGCTTTCTTT.

This clone was counted a few times. The chain recombines TRBV11-2 with TRBJ1-1, with D perhaps matching TRBD1 (5 bases). The germline V and J ends were trimmed by 0 bases and 2 bases, with 13 bases remaining between them. The CDR3 has 16 amino acids. The germline V gene encodes CDR1 SGHAT and CDR2 FQNNGV. The CDR3 spells CASSLDWGNRNTEAFF. The CDR3 region has the DNA TGTGCCAGCAGCTTAGATTGGGGGAACCGAAACACTGAAGCTTTCTTT.

This chain links TRBV5-8 with TRBJ1-2; no definite D call. The V end lost 5 bases, the J end lost 9 bases, and 17 bases lay between the germline ends. This CDR3 region has 13 residues. Germline V gene data show CDR1 as SGHTS and CDR2 as YDEGEE. CDR3 region: CASSQAPVVRYTF. The DNA of the CDR3 is TGTGCCAGCAGTCAGGCCCCGGTAGTGCGCTACACCTTC.

This clone has just one count. This chain links TRBV5-1 with TRBJ2-5, with 7 bases aligning to TRBD1. The CDR3 runs to 13 residues. Germline trimming cut 6 bases from V and 5 bases from J; bases unmatched to any gene: 7. Germline loops: CDR1 SGHRS, CDR2 YFSETQ. The CDR3 loop is CASTNRGGETQYF. The CDR3 DNA sequence: TGCGCCAGCACCAACAGGGGCGGTGAGACCCAGTACTTC. Variable domain in full (rest from reference TRBV5-1 and TRBJ2-5): KAGVTQTPRYLIKTRGQQVTLSCSPISGHRSVSWYQQTPGQGLQFLFEYFSETQRNKGNFPGRFSGRQFSNSRSEMNVSTLELGDSALYLCASTNRGGETQYFGPGTRLLVL.

The chain joins TRBV7-8 to TRBJ2-7; D is undetermined. This CDR3 comprises 13 residues. The germline gives CDR1 SGHVS, CDR2 FQNEAQ. V was cut by 5 bases and J by 3 bases, with 11 bases left in between. The CDR3 is CASSPGPYYEQYF. The CDR3 bases are TGTGCCAGCAGCCCCGGGCCATACTACGAGCAGTACTTC.

V gene TRBV5-6 combines with J gene TRBJ1-2, with D possibly being TRBD1 (6 bases). Germline V CDR1 and CDR2: SGHDT, YYEEEE. V lost 2 bases, J lost 6 bases, and 14 bases lay in between. The CDR3 spans 14 residues. Here the CDR3 DNA reads TGTGCCAGCAGCTTCGGGGGCCTGAGGGATGGCTACACCTTC. It codes for CASSFGGLRDGYTF.

This chain connects TRBV5-1 to TRBJ2-5; 9 positions match TRBD2. This CDR3 is built from 15 residues. V was pared by 2 bases and J by 5 bases, with 7 bases of the junction left unmatched. The germline V gene has CDR1 SGHRS and CDR2 YFSETQ. Here the CDR3 reads CASSLLSSGVETQYF. The CDR3 DNA follows: TGCGCCAGCAGCTTACTCTCTAGCGGGGTGGAGACCCAGTACTTC.

The sample holds a few counts of this clone. The rearrangement joins TRBV5-1 to TRBJ2-3; tentative D call: TRBD2 (6 bases). The CDR3 consists of 15 residues. Germline V gives CDR1 SGHRS, CDR2 YFSETQ. V dropped 0 bases and J dropped 2 bases, with 10 bases sitting between them. The CDR3 is CASSLAWRDTDTQYF. The CDR3 bases are TGCGCCAGCAGCTTGGCATGGCGGGACACAGATACGCAGTATTTT.

V usage is TRBV27 and J usage is TRBJ2-3, with D possibly matching TRBD2 (6 bases). Germline CDR1 reads MNHEY; CDR2 reads SMNVEV (reference sequence). The length of the CDR3 is 16 residues. V lost 2 bases and J 5 bases, leaving 17 bases between the germline ends. The CDR3 nucleotides read TGTGCCAGCAGTTTAGGGACGGGGGTGATCGGAGATACGCAGTATTTT. This codes for CASSLGTGVIGDTQYF.

This clone was picked up one time. The CDR3 reads CASSIGQSRANVLTF. CDR3 nucleotide sequence: TGTGCCAGCAGCATAGGACAAAGTCGGGCCAACGTCCTGACTTTC. The rearrangement uses TRBV12-1 and TRBJ2-6; the table names TRBD1, a call not compared with the DNA. TRBV12-1 is noted as a pseudogene. This CDR3 comprises 15 residues.

CDR3 DNA sequence: TGTGCCAGCAGCTTGGATTTGCAAACTACCGGGAGACAGGGTGGAGAGACCCAGTACTTC. Translating gives CASSLDLQTTGRQGGETQYF. The rearrangement uses TRBV7-8 and TRBJ2-5, with D perhaps matching TRBD1 (7 bases). V lost 3 bases and J 4 bases, leaving 30 bases between the germline ends. Germline V CDR1 and CDR2: SGHVS, FQNEAQ. This CDR3 has 20 residues. The entire variable domain, with the rest obtained from reference TRBV7-8 and TRBJ2-5, is as follows: GAGVSQSPRYKVAKRGQDVALRCDPISGHVSLFWYQQALGQGPEFLTYFQNEAQLDKSGLPSDRFFAERPEGSVSTLKIQRTQQEDSAVYLCASSLDLQTTGRQGGETQYFGPGTRLLVL.

The chain couples TRBV10-2 to TRBJ1-2; no clear D. Germline CDR1 reads WSHSY; CDR2 reads SAAADI. V lost 2 bases and J lost 1, with 5 bases in between. There are 13 residues in the CDR3. The CDR3 coding sequence is TGCGCCAGCAGTGAGATAGTTAACTATGGCTACACCTTC. Translating it yields CASSEIVNYGYTF.

In its sample, this clone was seen many times. This chain joins TRBV14 and TRBJ1-1; 7 positions match TRBD1. The CDR3 is 11 amino acids. Germline trimming cut 3 bases from V and 11 bases from J; bases unmatched to any gene: 3. CDR1 and CDR2 from the germline V gene are SGHDN and FVKESK. This CDR3 is CASSQTGTAFF. CDR3 in DNA: TGTGCCAGCAGCCAGACAGGGACGGCTTTCTTT.

The gene calls are TRBV5-1 and TRBJ1-2, with D possibly being TRBD1 (6 bases). Germline values: CDR1 SGHRS, CDR2 YFSETQ. The length of the CDR3 is 14 residues. V dropped 0 bases and J dropped 8 bases, with 14 bases sitting between them. This chain's CDR3 is CASSLGTPGVGYTF. The DNA for the CDR3 is TGCGCCAGCAGCTTGGGAACGCCAGGGGTCGGCTACACCTTC. Full variable domain (outside the CDR3, taken from reference TRBV5-1 and TRBJ1-2): KAGVTQTPRYLIKTRGQQVTLSCSPISGHRSVSWYQQTPGQGLQFLFEYFSETQRNKGNFPGRFSGRQFSNSRSEMNVSTLELGDSALYLCASSLGTPGVGYTFGSGTRLTVV.